This TCR beta chain was observed in a study of T cell repertoires in cytomegalovirus infection. In germline, CDR1 is SGHKS, CDR2 YYEKEE (reference sequence). The CDR3 runs 15 residues. Trimming pared 1 base from V and 9 bases from J, leaving 14 bases between. One entry per CDR3 protein results from TCRdb running MiXCR on the reads. The sample comprises 650,000 to 900,000 distinct CDR3 sequences, 25% to 35% of which are singletons, and around 13% rests with the top ten. This clonotype was picked up a small number of times. Its antigen is still unknown. The starting material was cultured CD8+ T cells from PBMCs, obtained from culture after CMV antigen stimulation. The chain uses TRBV5-5 and TRBJ1-6; no reliable D call. This clonotype was sampled from a human donor in good health (CMV status not recorded). Some clones in this sample may be carry-over from other donors' samples. The CDR3 spells CASSLTTEPISPLHF. CDR3 bases: TGTGCCAGCAGCTTGACCACAGAGCCTATTTCACCCCTCCACTTT. Complete variable domain (other parts from reference TRBV5-5 and TRBJ1-6): DAGVTQSPTHLIKTRGQQVTLRCSPISGHKSVSWYQQVLGQGPQFIFQYYEKEERGRGNFPDRFSARQFPNYSSELNVNALLLGDSALYLCASSLTTEPISPLHFGNGTRLTVT.